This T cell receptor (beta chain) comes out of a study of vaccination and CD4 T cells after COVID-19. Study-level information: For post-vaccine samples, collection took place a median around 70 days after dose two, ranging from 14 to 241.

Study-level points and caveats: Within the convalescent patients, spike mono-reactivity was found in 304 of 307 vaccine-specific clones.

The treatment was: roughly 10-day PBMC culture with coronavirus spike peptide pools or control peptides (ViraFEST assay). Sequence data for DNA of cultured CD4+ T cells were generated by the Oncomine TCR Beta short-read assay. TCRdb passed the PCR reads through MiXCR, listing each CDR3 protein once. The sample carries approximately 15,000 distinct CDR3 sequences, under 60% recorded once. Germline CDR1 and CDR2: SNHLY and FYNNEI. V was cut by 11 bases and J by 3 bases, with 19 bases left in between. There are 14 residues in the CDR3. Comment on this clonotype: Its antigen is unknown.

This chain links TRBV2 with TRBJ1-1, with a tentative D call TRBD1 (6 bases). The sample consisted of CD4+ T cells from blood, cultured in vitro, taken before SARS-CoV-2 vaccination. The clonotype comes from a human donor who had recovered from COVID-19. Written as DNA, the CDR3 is TGTGCCTCAAAGTCCGGACAGTTATACACTGAAGCTTTCTTT. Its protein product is CASKSGQLYTEAFF.